What follows describes a single T cell receptor (beta chain). The antigen this receptor binds is unknown. Base-call qualities are not available, and no considerably larger clone is one nucleotide away. Counted from cysteine to phenylalanine, this CDR3 has 13 amino acids. The read is trimmed to its CDR3 DNA, 39 bases read in frame from base 1. At the junction V is shortened by 8 bases and J by 6 bases; bases outside the gene matches: 3. CDR1 and CDR2 are drawn from the germline V gene: ENHRY, SYGVKD. This record belongs to a study of T cell responses to AZD1222 COVID-19 vaccine (dated by TCRdb to about 2021). For the wider study: A total of about 250 trial participants underwent TCR sequencing, of whom about 210 had received two doses of AZD1222 and 26 had received two doses of the MenACWY control vaccine. Trial participants were enrolled by age into subgroups of 18-55, 56-69 and 70-plus years, and around 150, 28 and 57 TCR-sequenced participants, respectively, were included in these subgroups. Summary of the overall study and its limitations: Epitopes outside the regions mutated in the B.1.351 and B.1.1.7 variants were reportedly recognized by nearly half of the unique spike-specific TCRs. Participants were mostly white British, with more females than males. The authors suggested clonal diversity may have been underestimated. The 56-69-year group was small, and its depth increase did not reach significance, likely because of low power. Conclusions about previously exposed vaccinees are limited, since just 6 or 7 AZD1222 recipients were seropositive for SARS-CoV-2 at baseline. Vaccine-associated CD4 TCRs spanned the whole spike protein, with dominant responses in regions 160-218 and 743-854. Because no day 14 peak-response samples were available, repertoires were characterized only after the peak T cell response. After two AZD1222 doses, spike-specific TCR breadth and depth were significantly higher than at day 0 and than in MenACWY recipients.

The sample's time point label is to be understood as: baseline before first vaccination. What this sample's treatment or condition label stands for: meningococcal conjugate vaccine given as trial control. Samples from vaccinated people were obtained from the UK trials COV001 and COV002, which included a single-blind randomized controlled phase 2/3 trial of AZD1222 (ChAdOx1 nCoV-19) in healthy adults. For TCRbeta chain sequencing, PBMC samples from trial participants were taken at day 0 and at day 28 after the second dose. The CDR3 regions of human TCRbeta chains were analyzed by immunosequencing. Per the original workflow: TCRs in the repertoires were matched against a reference library of SARS-CoV-2-specific TCRs that had been generated with the MIRA antigen-specificity platform. Breadth meant the fraction of unique TCRs that were SARS-CoV-2-associated, whereas depth meant the fraction of total T cells that were SARS-CoV-2-associated. Using the MIRA data, each spike-specific TCR was mapped to the spike region that the TCR reacts to and placed in a CD4 or CD8 class. Log10-transformed breadth and depth values were compared by one-way ANOVA with Sidak's multiple comparisons tests. The immuneACCESS repertoire file appears here via TCRdb, limited to in-frame rearrangements. These files lack a portion of the clones; in checked studies, under half of the deficit traces to unresolved V genes, and the cause of the others is not known. That table furnishes V, J and clone size, whereas the DNA furnished D and trimming. For this sample the table gives tens of thousands of clones, of which around 89% were detected only once. The ten largest make up approximately 5% of the sample.

This sequence was found in an adult in good health. Sequencing used peripheral blood, obtained on day 0 of MenACWY control vaccination. The rearrangement joined TRBV10-3 to TRBJ1-4; 10 central bases correspond to TRBD1. The DNA sequence reads TGTGCCATCGGGGGGACAGGGGATGAAAAACTGTTTTTT. Translated, this is CAIGGTGDEKLFF.